This T cell receptor beta chain was documented in a study of Graves' ophthalmopathy and Graves' hyperthyroidism. No progression to ophthalmopathy over 18 months defined stable hyperthyroidism. To note about this clonotype: Because the CDR3 is missing its conserved closing phenylalanine or tryptophan, this is likely a read error.

RNA served as the template for amplifying TCR beta CDR3 regions. After a first-round RT-PCR with HTBI primers, a second-round multiplex PCR was run. TCRdb fed the multiplex PCR reads into MiXCR, producing one record per CDR3 protein. The sample yields under 20,000 distinct CDR3 sequences, about 43% seen once. Trimming removed 10 bases at V and 6 bases at J, with 18 bases between. This CDR3 comprises 14 residues. From germline, CDR1 is SGHAT and CDR2 FQDESV (reference sequence). The TCR comes from a woman aged 40-49 years with stable Graves' hyperthyroidism. The V call is TRBV11-1, the J call TRBJ2-2; tentatively, D is TRBD2 (6 bases). Sequenced material: peripheral blood. The CDR3 here is CATRPGGLAGELFS. CDR3 sequence (DNA): TGTGCCACCCGCCCCGGGGGACTCGCCGGGGAGCTGTTTTCT.